Sequencing of this TCR beta chain was carried out in a study of blood T cell repertoires in COVID-19. The CDR3 spans 11 residues. The germline V gene has CDR1 DFQATT and CDR2 SNEGSKA (reference sequence). The V end lost 1 base, the J end lost 7 bases, and 7 bases lay between the germline ends. The data were produced by immunoSEQ multiplex PCR, yet TCRdb's version contains in-frame clones alone and is incomplete. Of roughly 200,000 clones in the sample, roughly four fifths were seen once. The J gene is TRBJ1-1, the V gene TRBV20-1; D ambiguous. The receptor's source is a man aged 40-55 years who had recovered from COVID-19. Material for sequencing was PBMCs or T cells enriched from blood (not recorded which). The CDR3 here is CSARAAGEAFF. The CDR3 region has the DNA TGCAGTGCTAGAGCGGCAGGTGAAGCTTTCTTT.